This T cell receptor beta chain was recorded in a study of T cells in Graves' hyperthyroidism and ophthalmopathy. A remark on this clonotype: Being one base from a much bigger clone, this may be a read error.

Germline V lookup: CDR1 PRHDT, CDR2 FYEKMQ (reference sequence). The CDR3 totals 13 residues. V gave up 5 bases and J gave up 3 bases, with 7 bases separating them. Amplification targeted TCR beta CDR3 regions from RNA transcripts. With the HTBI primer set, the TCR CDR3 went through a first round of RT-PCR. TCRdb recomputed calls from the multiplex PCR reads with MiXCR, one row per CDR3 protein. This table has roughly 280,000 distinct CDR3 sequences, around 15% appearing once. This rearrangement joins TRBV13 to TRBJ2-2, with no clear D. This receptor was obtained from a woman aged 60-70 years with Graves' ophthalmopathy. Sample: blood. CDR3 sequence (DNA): TGTGCCAGCAGCGTAGTAGACACCGGGGAGCTGTTTTTT. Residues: CASSVVDTGELFF. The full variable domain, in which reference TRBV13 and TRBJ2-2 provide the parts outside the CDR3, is AAGVIQSPRHLIKEKRETATLKCYPIPRHDTVYWYQQGPGQDPQFLISFYEKMQSDKGSIPDRFSAQQFSDYHSELNMSSLELGDSALYFCASSVVDTGELFFGEGSRLTVL.